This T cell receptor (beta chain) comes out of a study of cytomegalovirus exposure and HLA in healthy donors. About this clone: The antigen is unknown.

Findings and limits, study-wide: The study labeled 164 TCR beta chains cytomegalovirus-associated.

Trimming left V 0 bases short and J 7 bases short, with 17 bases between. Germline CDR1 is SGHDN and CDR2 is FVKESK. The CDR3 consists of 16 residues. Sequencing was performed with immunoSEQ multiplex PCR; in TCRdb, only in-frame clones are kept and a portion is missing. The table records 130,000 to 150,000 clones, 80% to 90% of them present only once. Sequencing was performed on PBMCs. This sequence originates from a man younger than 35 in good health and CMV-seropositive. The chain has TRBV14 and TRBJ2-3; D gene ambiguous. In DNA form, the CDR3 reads TGTGCCAGCAGCCAAGAGCCCCTAAGCATGGAGAATACGCAGTATTTT. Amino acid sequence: CASSQEPLSMENTQYF.